Listed below are T cell receptor beta chains from one sample, sequenced in a study of T cells in localized non-small cell lung cancer. Repertoires were generated with immunoSEQ multiplex PCR, while TCRdb's copy carries only in-frame clones and drops some. The sample consists of roughly 1,900 clones, 25% to 35% of them appearing once. Here the sequenced sample was normal lung tissue next to the tumor, taken before any cancer treatment. Source of these receptors: a woman between 35 and 75 years old with stage II lung adenocarcinoma. Each CDR3 is given with its conserved first and last residue.

v_call: TRBV6-8; cdr3_aa: CASSDLAGANEQFF
v_call: TRBV29-1; cdr3_aa: CSGSRGGTDTQYF
v_call: TRBV6-7; cdr3_aa: CASSSNQPQHF
v_call: TRBV29-1; cdr3_aa: CSVVGQTYEQYF
v_call: TRBV28; cdr3_aa: CASSPPRGKLFF
v_call: TRBV19; cdr3_aa: CASSQTGDTEAFF
v_call: TRBV28; cdr3_aa: CASSLSGGDTQYF
v_call: TRBV6-8; cdr3_aa: CASSAAYLNTEAFF
v_call: TRBV6-8; cdr3_aa: CASSETLTNNEQFF
v_call: TRBV29-1; cdr3_aa: CSVDSAGVGETQYF
v_call: TRBV11-3; cdr3_aa: CASSLGLWGTGFQNTGELFF
v_call: TRBV11-3; cdr3_aa: CASSLIGGSTEAFF
v_call: TRBV19; cdr3_aa: CASSISSGSPNEQFF
v_call: TRBV29-1; cdr3_aa: CSVAEGGGEKLFF
v_call: TRBV5-1; cdr3_aa: CASSPGFGQQTDTQYF
v_call: TRBV11-3; cdr3_aa: CASSLDTGHSNQPQHF
v_call: TRBV28; cdr3_aa: CASTLGGSYYGYTF
v_call: TRBV10-2; cdr3_aa: CASRGTSVTYEQYF
v_call: TRBV14; cdr3_aa: CASSRETNEKLFF
v_call: TRBV12-5; cdr3_aa: CASTSGRASGQPQHF
v_call: TRBV11-3; cdr3_aa: CASSLFAGGKDGYTF
v_call: TRBV30; cdr3_aa: CAWNIREDQPQHF
v_call: TRBV10-3; cdr3_aa: CAISEGTSGTYEQYF
v_call: TRBV2; cdr3_aa: CASSEDGGYGYTF
v_call: TRBV14; cdr3_aa: CASSQVGHPFGVTF
v_call: TRBV6-8; cdr3_aa: CASRNPGQGYEQYF
v_call: TRBV11-3; cdr3_aa: CASSSWTSGSQETQYF
v_call: TRBV6-8; cdr3_aa: CASTSTGGYEQYF
v_call: TRBV5-1; cdr3_aa: CASSPRLRGIGTEAFF
v_call: TRBV18; cdr3_aa: CASSPGQPPETQYF
v_call: TRBV6-8; cdr3_aa: CASSDRFNSPLHF
v_call: TRBV11-3; cdr3_aa: CASSLGSGWSSYGYTF
v_call: TRBV28; cdr3_aa: CASSPGTSGGPVEQYF
v_call: TRBV11-3; cdr3_aa: CASSLGLAGGMGTQYF
v_call: TRBV6-8; cdr3_aa: CASSYSMEAGIKTQYF
v_call: TRBV28; cdr3_aa: CATLGHASSYNEQFF
v_call: TRBV29-1; cdr3_aa: CSVDTGTTDTQYF
v_call: TRBV5-1; cdr3_aa: CASSSTSATSGNTIYF
v_call: TRBV11-3; cdr3_aa: CASSPTGQGQWNNEQFF
v_call: TRBV19; cdr3_aa: CASSIDPGQNTGELFF
v_call: TRBV28; cdr3_aa: CASSLGAYGYTF
v_call: TRBV29-1; cdr3_aa: CSVRISGNTEAFF
v_call: TRBV28; cdr3_aa: CASSKTLGTGEKLFF
v_call: TRBV19; cdr3_aa: CASSDRVGNSPLHF
v_call: TRBV11-3; cdr3_aa: CASSLELAGGRDTQYF
v_call: TRBV29-1; cdr3_aa: CSAPGDGNTIYF
v_call: TRBV11-3; cdr3_aa: CASSLPTGGNYGYTF
v_call: TRBV6-8; cdr3_aa: CASSYLGLRSGNTIYF
v_call: TRBV1; cdr3_aa: CASSTSPSYNEQFF
v_call: TRBV11-3; cdr3_aa: CASREYGDTDTQYF
v_call: TRBV12-5; cdr3_aa: CASGLGRDSDRARGEQFF
v_call: TRBV4-1; cdr3_aa: CASSHGTDYGYTF
v_call: TRBV14; cdr3_aa: CASSTGLAGAGANVLTF
v_call: TRBV2; cdr3_aa: CASRAGTTSPYF
v_call: TRBV12-1; cdr3_aa: CASSPTSGGTSTYSNQPQHF
v_call: TRBV11-3; cdr3_aa: CASSLVGLSSYNEQFF
v_call: TRBV28; cdr3_aa: CASSSGSANEKLFF